The source of this TCR beta chain is a study of blood T cell repertoires in COVID-19. On the study more broadly: COVID-19 samples from acute and convalescent phases originated in the United States, Italy and Spain. Nucleic acid was either cDNA or gDNA, and it came from T cells, B-cell-depleted T cells, or PBMCs.

Trimming removed 5 bases from V and 2 bases from J, with 7 bases in between. The CDR3 consists of 12 residues. Germline V CDR1 and CDR2: SGHVS, FNYEAQ. This clone was picked up one time. Sequencing was performed with immunoSEQ multiplex PCR; in TCRdb, only in-frame clones are kept and a portion is missing. Of 100,000 to 150,000 clones listed, approximately 90% were seen once; the top ten hold roughly 1.2%. The chain has TRBV7-6 and TRBJ2-7, with a tentative D call TRBD1 (6 bases). The sample was peripheral blood. The sequence was collected from a woman older than 75 with acute or convalescent COVID-19. The CDR3 DNA reads as TGTGCCAGCAGCACAGGGCCCTACGAGCAGTACTTC. Encoded protein: CASSTGPYEQYF.